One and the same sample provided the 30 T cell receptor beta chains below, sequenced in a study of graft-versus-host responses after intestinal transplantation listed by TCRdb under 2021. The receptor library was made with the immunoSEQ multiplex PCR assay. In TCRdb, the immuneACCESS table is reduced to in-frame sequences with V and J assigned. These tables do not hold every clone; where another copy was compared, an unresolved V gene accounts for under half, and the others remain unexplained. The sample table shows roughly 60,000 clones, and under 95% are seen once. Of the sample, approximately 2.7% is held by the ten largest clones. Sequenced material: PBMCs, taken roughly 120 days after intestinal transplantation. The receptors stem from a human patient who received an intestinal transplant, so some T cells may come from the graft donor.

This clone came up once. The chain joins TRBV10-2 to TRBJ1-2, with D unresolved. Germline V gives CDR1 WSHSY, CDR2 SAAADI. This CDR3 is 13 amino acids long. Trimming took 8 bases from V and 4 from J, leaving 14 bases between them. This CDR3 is CASGELEFYGYTF. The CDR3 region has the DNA TGCGCCAGCGGGGAATTAGAGTTCTATGGCTACACCTTC.

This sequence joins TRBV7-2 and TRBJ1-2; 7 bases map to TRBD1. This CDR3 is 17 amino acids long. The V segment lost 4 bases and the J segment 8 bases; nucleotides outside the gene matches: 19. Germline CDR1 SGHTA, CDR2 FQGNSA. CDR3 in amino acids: CASSSGHGWDRPGGYTF. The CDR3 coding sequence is TGTGCCAGCAGCTCGGGCCACGGTTGGGACAGACCCGGAGGCTACACCTTC.

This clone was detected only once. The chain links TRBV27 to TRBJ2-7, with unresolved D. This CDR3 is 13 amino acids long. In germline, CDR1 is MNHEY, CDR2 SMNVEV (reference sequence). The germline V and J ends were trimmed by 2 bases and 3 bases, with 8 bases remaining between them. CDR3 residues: CASSLGHYYEQYF. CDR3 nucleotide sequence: TGTGCCAGCAGTTTAGGGCACTACTACGAGCAGTACTTC.

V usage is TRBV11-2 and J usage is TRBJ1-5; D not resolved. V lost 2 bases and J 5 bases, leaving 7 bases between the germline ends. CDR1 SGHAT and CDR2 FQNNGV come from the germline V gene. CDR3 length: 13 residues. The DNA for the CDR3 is TGTGCCAGCAGCTTAAGGTCGGATCAGCCCCAGCATTTT. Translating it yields CASSLRSDQPQHF.

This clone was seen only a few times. CDR3 in amino acids: CASSLTGNTEAFF. The CDR3 DNA sequence: TGTGCCAGCAGCCTGACAGGGAACACTGAAGCTTTCTTT. The chain joins TRBV4-2 to TRBJ1-1, with D possibly TRBD1 on 6 matching bases. V gave up 4 bases and J gave up 1 base, with 7 bases separating them. Germline CDR1 LGHNA, CDR2 YNFKEQ. CDR3 length: 13 amino acids.

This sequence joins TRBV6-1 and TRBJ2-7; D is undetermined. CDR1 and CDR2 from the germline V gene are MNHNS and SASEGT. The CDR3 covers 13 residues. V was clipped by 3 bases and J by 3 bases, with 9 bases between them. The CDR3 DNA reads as TGTGCCAGCAGTGACCTGGCAAACTACGAGCAGTACTTC. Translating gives CASSDLANYEQYF.

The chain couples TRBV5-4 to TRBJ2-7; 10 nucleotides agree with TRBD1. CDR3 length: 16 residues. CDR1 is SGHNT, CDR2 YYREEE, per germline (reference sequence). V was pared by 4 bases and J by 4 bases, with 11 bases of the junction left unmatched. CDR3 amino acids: CASSPTPGQGRYEQYF. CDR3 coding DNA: TGTGCCAGCAGCCCTACTCCGGGACAGGGGAGATACGAGCAGTACTTC.

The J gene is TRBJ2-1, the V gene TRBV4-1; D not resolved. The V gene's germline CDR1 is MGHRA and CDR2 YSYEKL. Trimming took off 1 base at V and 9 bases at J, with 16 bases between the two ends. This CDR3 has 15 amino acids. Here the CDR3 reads CASSQGPISRTEQFF. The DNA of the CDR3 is TGCGCCAGCAGCCAAGGACCGATAAGCAGAACTGAGCAGTTCTTC.

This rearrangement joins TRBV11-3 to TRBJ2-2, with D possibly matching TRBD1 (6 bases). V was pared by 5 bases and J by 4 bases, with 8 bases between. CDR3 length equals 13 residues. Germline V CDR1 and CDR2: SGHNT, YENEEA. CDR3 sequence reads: CASSRQVTGELFF. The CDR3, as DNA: TGTGCCAGCAGCCGACAGGTCACCGGGGAGCTGTTTTTT.

The CDR3 spells CASTRTSGGLEQFF. CDR3 nucleotide sequence: TGTGCCAGCACTCGGACTAGCGGGGGACTCGAGCAGTTCTTC. The chain employs TRBV27 and TRBJ2-1; 13 positions match TRBD2. CDR1 is MNHEY and CDR2 is SMNVEV in the germline V gene (reference sequence). V gave up 7 bases and J gave up 10 bases; unmatched junction bases: 7. There are 14 residues in the CDR3.

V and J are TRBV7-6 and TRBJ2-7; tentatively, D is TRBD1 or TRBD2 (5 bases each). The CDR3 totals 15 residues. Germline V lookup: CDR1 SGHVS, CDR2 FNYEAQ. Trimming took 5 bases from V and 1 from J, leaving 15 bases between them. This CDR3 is CASSPRDGGSYEQYF. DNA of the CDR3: TGTGCCAGCAGCCCTCGGGACGGCGGTTCCTACGAGCAGTACTTC.

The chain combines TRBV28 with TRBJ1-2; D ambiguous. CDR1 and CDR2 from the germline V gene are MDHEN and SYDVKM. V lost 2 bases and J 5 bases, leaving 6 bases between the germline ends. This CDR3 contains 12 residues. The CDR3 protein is CASSLDTYGYTF. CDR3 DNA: TGTGCCAGCAGTTTAGACACTTATGGCTACACCTTC.

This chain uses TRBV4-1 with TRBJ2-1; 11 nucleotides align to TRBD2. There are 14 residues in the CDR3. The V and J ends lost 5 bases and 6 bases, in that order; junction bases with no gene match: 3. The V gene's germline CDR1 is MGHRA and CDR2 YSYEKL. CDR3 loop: CASSEGLAVNEQFF. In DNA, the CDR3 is TGCGCCAGCAGCGAGGGACTAGCGGTCAATGAGCAGTTCTTC.

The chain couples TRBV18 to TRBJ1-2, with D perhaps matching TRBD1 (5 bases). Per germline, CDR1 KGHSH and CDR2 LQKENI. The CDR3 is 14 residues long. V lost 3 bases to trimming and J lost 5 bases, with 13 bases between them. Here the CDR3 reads CASSPVGHRYGYTF. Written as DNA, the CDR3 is TGTGCCAGCTCACCTGTGGGGCATAGGTATGGCTACACCTTC.

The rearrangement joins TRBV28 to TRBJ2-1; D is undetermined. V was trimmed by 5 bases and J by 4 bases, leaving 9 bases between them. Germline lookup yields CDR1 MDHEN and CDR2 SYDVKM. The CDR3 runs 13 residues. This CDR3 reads CASSTDWYNEQFF. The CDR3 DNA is TGTGCCAGCAGTACCGACTGGTACAATGAGCAGTTCTTC.

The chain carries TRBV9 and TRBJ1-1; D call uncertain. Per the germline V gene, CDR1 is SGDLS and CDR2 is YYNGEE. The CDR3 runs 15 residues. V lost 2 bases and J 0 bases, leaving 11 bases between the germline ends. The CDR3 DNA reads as TGTGCCAGCAGCGTCGACGGCGGGATGAACACTGAAGCTTTCTTT. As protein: CASSVDGGMNTEAFF.

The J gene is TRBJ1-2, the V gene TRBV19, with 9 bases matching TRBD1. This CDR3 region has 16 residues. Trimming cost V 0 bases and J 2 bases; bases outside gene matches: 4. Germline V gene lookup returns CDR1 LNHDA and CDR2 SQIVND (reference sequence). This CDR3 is CASSIDPTGGNYGYTF. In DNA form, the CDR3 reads TGTGCCAGTAGTATAGACCCGACAGGGGGAAACTATGGCTACACCTTC.

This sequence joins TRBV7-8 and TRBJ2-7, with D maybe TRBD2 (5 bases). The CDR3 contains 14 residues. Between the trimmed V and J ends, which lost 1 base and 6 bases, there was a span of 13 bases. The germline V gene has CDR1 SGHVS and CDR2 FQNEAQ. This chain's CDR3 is CASSLGGSSGEQYF. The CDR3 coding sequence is TGTGCCAGCAGCTTAGGGGGATCGAGCGGCGAGCAGTACTTC.

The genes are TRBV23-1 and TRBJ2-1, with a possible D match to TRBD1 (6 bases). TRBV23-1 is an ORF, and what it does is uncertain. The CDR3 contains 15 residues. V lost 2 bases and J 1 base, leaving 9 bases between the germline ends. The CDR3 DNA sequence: TGCGCCAGCAGTCAACAGGGGTTTTCCTACAATGAGCAGTTCTTC. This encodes CASSQQGFSYNEQFF.

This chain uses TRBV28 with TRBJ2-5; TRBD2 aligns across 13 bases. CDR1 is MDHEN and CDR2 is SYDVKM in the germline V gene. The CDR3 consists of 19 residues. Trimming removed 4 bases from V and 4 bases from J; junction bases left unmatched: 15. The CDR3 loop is CASSSQGLTSGGPPETQYF. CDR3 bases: TGTGCCAGCAGTTCGCAGGGGCTGACTAGCGGGGGGCCCCCAGAGACCCAGTACTTC.

CDR3 in amino acids: CASSETVYSNQPQHF. The CDR3 bases are TGTGCCAGCAGTGAAACGGTTTATAGCAATCAGCCCCAGCATTTT. This sequence joins TRBV2 and TRBJ1-5; D unresolved. Germline CDR1 and CDR2: SNHLY and FYNNEI. The CDR3 is 15 amino acids. Trimming took off 2 bases at V and 0 bases at J, with 8 bases between the two ends. The variable domain in full, with the rest retrieved from reference TRBV2 and TRBJ1-5, is EPEVTQTPSHQVTQMGQEVILRCVPISNHLYFYWYRQILGQKVEFLVSFYNNEISEKSEIFDDQFSVERPDGSNFTLKIRSTKLEDSAMYFCASSETVYSNQPQHFGDGTRLSIL.

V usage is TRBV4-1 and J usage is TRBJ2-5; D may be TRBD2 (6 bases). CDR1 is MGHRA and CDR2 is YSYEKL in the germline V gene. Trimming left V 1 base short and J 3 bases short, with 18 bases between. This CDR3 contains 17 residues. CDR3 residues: CASSQVASRDSKETQYF. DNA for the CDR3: TGCGCCAGCAGCCAAGTGGCGTCCAGGGACTCCAAAGAGACCCAGTACTTC.

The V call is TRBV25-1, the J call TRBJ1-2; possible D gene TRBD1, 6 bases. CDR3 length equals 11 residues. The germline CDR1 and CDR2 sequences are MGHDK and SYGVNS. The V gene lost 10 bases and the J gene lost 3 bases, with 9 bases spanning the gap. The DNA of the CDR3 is TGTGCCACAGGGGACTACTATGGCTACACCTTC. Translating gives CATGDYYGYTF.

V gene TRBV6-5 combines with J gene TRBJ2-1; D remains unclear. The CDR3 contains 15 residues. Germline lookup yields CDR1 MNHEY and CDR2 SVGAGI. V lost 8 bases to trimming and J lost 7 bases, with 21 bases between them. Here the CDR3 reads CASQGVGLGKNEQFF. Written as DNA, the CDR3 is TGTGCCAGCCAAGGTGTAGGCCTGGGAAAGAATGAGCAGTTCTTC.

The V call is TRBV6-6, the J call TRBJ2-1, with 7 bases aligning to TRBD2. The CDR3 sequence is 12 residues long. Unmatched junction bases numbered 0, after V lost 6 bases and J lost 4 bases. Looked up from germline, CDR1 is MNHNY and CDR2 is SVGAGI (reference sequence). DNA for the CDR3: TGTGCCAGCAGGGGGGGGTACAATGAGCAGTTCTTC. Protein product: CASRGGYNEQFF.

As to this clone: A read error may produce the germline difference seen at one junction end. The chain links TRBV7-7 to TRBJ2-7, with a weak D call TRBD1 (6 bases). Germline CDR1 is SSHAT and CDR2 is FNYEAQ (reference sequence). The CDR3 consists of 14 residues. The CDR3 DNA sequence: TGTGCTAGCAGCTTAGCCGGGACACCCTTCGAGCAGTACTTC. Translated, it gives CASSLAGTPFEQYF. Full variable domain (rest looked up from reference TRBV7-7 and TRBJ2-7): GAGVSQSPRYKVTKRGQDVTLRCDPISSHATLYWYQQALGQGPEFLTYFNYEAQPDKSGLPSDRFSAERPEGSISTLTIQRTEQRDSAMYRCASSLAGTPFEQYFGPGTRLTVT.

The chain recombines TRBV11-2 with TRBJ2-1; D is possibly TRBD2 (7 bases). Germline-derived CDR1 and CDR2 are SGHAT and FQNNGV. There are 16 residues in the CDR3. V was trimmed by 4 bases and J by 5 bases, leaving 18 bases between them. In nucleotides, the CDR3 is TGTGCCAGCAGCTGGGGGGGCGGCGCCGCGAACAATGAGCAGTTCTTC. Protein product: CASSWGGGAANNEQFF.

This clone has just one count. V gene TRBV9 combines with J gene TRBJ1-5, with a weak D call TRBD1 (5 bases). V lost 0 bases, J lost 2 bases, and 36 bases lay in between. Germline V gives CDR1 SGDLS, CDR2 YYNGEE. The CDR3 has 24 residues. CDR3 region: CASSVEKAARVARRGTVCNQPQHF. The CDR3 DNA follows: TGTGCCAGCAGCGTAGAGAAGGCCGCCAGGGTAGCGCGAAGGGGTACCGTTTGCAATCAGCCCCAGCATTTT.

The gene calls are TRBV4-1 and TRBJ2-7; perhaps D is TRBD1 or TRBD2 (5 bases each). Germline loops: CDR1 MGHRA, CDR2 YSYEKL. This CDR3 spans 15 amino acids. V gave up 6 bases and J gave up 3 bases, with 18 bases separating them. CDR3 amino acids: CASSTTGTSLYEQYF. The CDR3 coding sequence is TGCGCCAGCAGTACGACCGGGACGTCGCTCTACGAGCAGTACTTC.

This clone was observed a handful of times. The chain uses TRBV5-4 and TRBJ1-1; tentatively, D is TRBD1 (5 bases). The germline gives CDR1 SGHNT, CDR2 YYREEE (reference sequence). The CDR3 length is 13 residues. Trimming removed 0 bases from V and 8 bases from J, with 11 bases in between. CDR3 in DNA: TGTGCCAGCAGCTTGGGGGCCGACAGAGAAGCTTTCTTT. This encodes CASSLGADREAFF.